What follows are 13 T cell receptor beta chains derived from one specimen sequenced in a study of blood T cell repertoires in COVID-19 (dated by TCRdb to the early 2020s). The method was the immunoSEQ multiplex PCR assay. This immuneACCESS table, as held by TCRdb, lists in-frame sequences with V and J called but not all clones. Of the missing ones, under half trace to an unresolved V gene in checked studies; the others have no known cause. The sample profile shows approximately 330,000 clones; roughly 87% of them were found once. The ten largest clones take up 9.9% of the sample. The sample taken for sequencing was peripheral blood. These receptors were collected from a man aged 25-45 years with COVID-19, enrolled during active disease.

The rearrangement uses TRBV10-3 and TRBJ1-2; 9 nucleotides align to TRBD1. The V gene's germline CDR1 is ENHRY and CDR2 SYGVKD. The CDR3 contains 17 residues. The trim removed 3 bases at V and 4 bases at J, leaving 12 bases unmatched. CDR3 nucleotides: TGTGCCATCAGTGACCCGCCCGGAACAGGGGGCAGCTATGGCTACACCTTC. It yields the protein CAISDPPGTGGSYGYTF.

The V and J genes are TRBV14 and TRBJ1-2; 7 bases are a match to TRBD1. Germline CDR1 reads SGHDN; CDR2 reads FVKESK. CDR3 length: 15 residues. The trim removed 1 base at V and 3 bases at J, leaving 5 bases unmatched. The CDR3 sequence: CASSQVGTADYGYTF. The CDR3, as DNA: TGTGCCAGCAGCCAAGTAGGGACAGCGGACTATGGCTACACCTTC.

The gene calls are TRBV7-9 and TRBJ1-3; D is uncertain. The CDR3 is made up of 13 amino acids. V was cut by 3 bases and J by 7 bases, with 10 bases left in between. Germline assignment: CDR1 SEHNR and CDR2 FQNEAQ (reference sequence). In DNA form, the CDR3 reads TGTGCCAGCAGCTTGGACGGGAGGAACACCATATATTTT. Translating gives CASSLDGRNTIYF.

The chain has TRBV19 and TRBJ1-1; 9 nucleotides align to TRBD1. The CDR3 consists of 14 residues. Germline V gene data show CDR1 as LNHDA and CDR2 as SQIVND (reference sequence). V was clipped by 3 bases and J by 5 bases; unmatched bases: 4. Here the CDR3 DNA reads TGTGCCAGTAGTATGGGACAGGGCTGGACTGAAGCTTTCTTT. Translating gives CASSMGQGWTEAFF.

The chain joins TRBV7-2 to TRBJ2-5; D possibly corresponds to TRBD2 (5 bases). This CDR3 contains 14 residues. Trimming stripped 5 bases from V and 0 bases from J, with 10 bases between. Germline lookup yields CDR1 SGHTA and CDR2 FQGNSA. The CDR3 DNA reads TGTGCCAGCAGCCAGACCGGGAACCAAGAGACCCAGTACTTC. Amino acid sequence: CASSQTGNQETQYF.

The chain combines TRBV18 with TRBJ1-1, with 7 bases that match TRBD1. Germline trimming cut 11 bases from V and 1 base from J; bases unmatched to any gene: 7. This CDR3 contains 13 residues. The germline gives CDR1 KGHSH, CDR2 LQKENI. This CDR3 is CASAGGGNTEAFF. CDR3 in DNA: TGTGCCTCCGCAGGGGGTGGGAACACTGAAGCTTTCTTT.

This chain uses TRBV27 with TRBJ1-1, with D unresolved. Trimming removed 6 bases from V and 7 bases from J, with 15 bases in between. The CDR3 extends over 13 amino acids. CDR1 and CDR2 (germline): MNHEY, SMNVEV (reference sequence). The DNA of the CDR3 is TGTGCCAGCAGGCCCTCAGGCGGGGTTGAAGCTTTCTTT. This sequence encodes CASRPSGGVEAFF.

J is TRBJ2-1 and V is TRBV9; 7 bases are shared with TRBD2. This CDR3 region has 15 residues. Per the germline V gene, CDR1 is SGDLS and CDR2 is YYNGEE. V shed 0 bases and J 4 bases; nucleotides not matched to a gene: 4. Here the CDR3 reads CASSVGGGGYNEQFF. CDR3 nucleotide sequence: TGTGCCAGCAGCGTAGGGGGCGGGGGATACAATGAGCAGTTCTTC. Together with reference TRBV9 and TRBJ2-1, the CDR3 gives the full variable domain: DSGVTQTPKHLITATGQRVTLRCSPRSGDLSVYWYQQSLDQGLQFLIQYYNGEERAKGNILERFSAQQFPDLHSELNLSSLELGDSALYFCASSVGGGGYNEQFFGPGTRLTVL.

The chain carries TRBV19 and TRBJ1-5, with a possible D match to TRBD1 (5 bases). Germline V gives CDR1 LNHDA, CDR2 SQIVND (reference sequence). The V gene lost 6 bases and the J gene lost 7 bases, with 13 bases spanning the gap. This CDR3 is built from 13 residues. CDR3 protein: CASRGQGGQPQHF. In nucleotides, the CDR3 is TGTGCCAGTAGGGGGCAGGGAGGACAGCCCCAGCATTTT.

This clone has only a few counts. The chain is built from TRBV7-2 and TRBJ2-7; no definite D call. Trimming pared 5 bases from V and 0 bases from J, leaving 11 bases between. There are 14 residues in the CDR3. In germline, CDR1 is SGHTA, CDR2 FQGNSA. CDR3 sequence reads: CASSPGYFSYEQYF. In nucleotides, the CDR3 is TGTGCCAGCAGCCCCGGTTACTTCTCCTACGAGCAGTACTTC.

The chain couples TRBV18 to TRBJ1-2; 7 bases are a match to TRBD1. The length of the CDR3 is 14 residues. Germline CDR1 reads KGHSH; CDR2 reads LQKENI. Trimming took 2 bases from V and 10 from J; bases not matched to a gene: 10. CDR3 nucleotide sequence: TGTGCCAGCTCACCATCAGGACAGGCTTCTGACTACACCTTC. Translating it yields CASSPSGQASDYTF.

This clone was recorded a few times. The V gene is TRBV7-2, the J gene TRBJ2-3; 15 bases are a match to TRBD2. V lost 1 base, J lost 6 bases, and 2 bases stayed unmatched. This CDR3 contains 16 residues. Germline V gene data show CDR1 as SGHTA and CDR2 as FQGNSA. The CDR3 here is CASSLVGTSGRDTQYF. In DNA, the CDR3 is TGTGCCAGCAGCTTAGTAGGGACTAGCGGGAGGGATACGCAGTATTTT.

The genes are TRBV19 and TRBJ2-7, with D tentatively TRBD2 (6 bases). Deletions cut 4 bases from V and 0 bases from J, with 13 bases between. The CDR3 runs 15 residues. Germline V lookup: CDR1 LNHDA, CDR2 SQIVND (reference sequence). CDR3 coding DNA: TGTGCCAGTAGTAGGGGGGACGGACCCTCCTACGAGCAGTACTTC. Protein sequence: CASSRGDGPSYEQYF. The variable domain in full, completed from reference TRBV19 and TRBJ2-7, reads DGGITQSPKYLFRKEGQNVTLSCEQNLNHDAMYWYRQDPGQGLRLIYYSQIVNDFQKGDIAEGYSVSREKKESFPLTVTSAQKNPTAFYLCASSRGDGPSYEQYFGPGTRLTVT.